This T cell receptor (beta chain) was sequenced in a study of blood T cell repertoires in COVID-19. Study-wide context: Both acute and convalescent COVID-19 samples were obtained from the United States, Italy and Spain. The cDNA or gDNA used as material had been derived from T cells, B-cell-depleted T cells, or PBMCs.

CDR1 is SGHTA, CDR2 FQGNSA, per germline. Deletions cut 1 base from V and 6 bases from J, with 6 bases between. The length of the CDR3 is 12 residues. The Seattle patients, enrolled during active infection, were followed longitudinally. In the authors' methods: Amplified reference gene primers provided the basis for estimating nucleated cell counts. Profiling relied on immunoSEQ multiplex PCR, and the TCRdb table lists in-frame clones only, not all of them. V and J calls and clone size are those listed in that table; D and trimming were worked out from the DNA. Counted here are under 250,000 clones, approximately 85% occurring once; the ten biggest clones make up roughly 5.1%.

V usage is TRBV7-2 and J usage is TRBJ1-2; D is ambiguous. Sample: peripheral blood. This clonotype originated in a woman aged 70 to 79 with COVID-19, enrolled during active disease. The CDR3 is CASSLVTHGYTF. CDR3 nucleotides: TGTGCCAGCAGCTTAGTGACACATGGCTACACCTTC. The entire variable domain, with the rest obtained from reference TRBV7-2 and TRBJ1-2, is as follows: GAGVSQSPSNKVTEKGKDVELRCDPISGHTALYWYRQSLGQGLEFLIYFQGNSAPDKSGLPSDRFSAERTGGSVSTLTIQRTQQEDSAVYLCASSLVTHGYTFGSGTRLTVV.